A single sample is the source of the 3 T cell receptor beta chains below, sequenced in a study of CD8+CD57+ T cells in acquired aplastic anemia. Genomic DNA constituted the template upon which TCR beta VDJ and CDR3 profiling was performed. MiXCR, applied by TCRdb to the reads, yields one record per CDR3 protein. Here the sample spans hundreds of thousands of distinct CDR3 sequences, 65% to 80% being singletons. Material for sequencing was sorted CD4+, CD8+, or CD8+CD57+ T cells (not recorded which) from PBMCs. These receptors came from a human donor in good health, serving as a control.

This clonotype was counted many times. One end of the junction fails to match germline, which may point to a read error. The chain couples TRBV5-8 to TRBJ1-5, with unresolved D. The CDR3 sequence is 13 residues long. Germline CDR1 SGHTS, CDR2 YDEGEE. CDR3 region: CASREDPDQPQHF. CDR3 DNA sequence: TGTGCCAGCAGGGAGGACCCGGATCAACCCCAGCATTTT.

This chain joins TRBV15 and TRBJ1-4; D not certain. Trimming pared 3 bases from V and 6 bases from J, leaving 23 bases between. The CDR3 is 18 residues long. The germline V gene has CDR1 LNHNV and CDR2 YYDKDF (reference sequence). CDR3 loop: CATSSPPGSGFWDEKLFF. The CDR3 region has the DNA TGTGCCACCAGCAGCCCACCCGGGAGCGGATTTTGGGATGAAAAACTGTTTTTT.

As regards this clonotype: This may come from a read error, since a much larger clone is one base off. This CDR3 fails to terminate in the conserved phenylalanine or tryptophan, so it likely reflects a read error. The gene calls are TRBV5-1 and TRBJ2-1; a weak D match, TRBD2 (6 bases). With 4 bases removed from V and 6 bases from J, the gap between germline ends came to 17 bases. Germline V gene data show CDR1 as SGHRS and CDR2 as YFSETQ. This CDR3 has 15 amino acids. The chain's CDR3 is CASSQTSSESNEQFL. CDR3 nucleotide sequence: TGCGCCAGCAGCCAAACTAGCTCGGAGAGCAATGAGCAGTTCCTC.